The rows below give T cell receptor beta chains drawn from one sample of a study of blood T cell repertoires in COVID-19. Assay used: immunoSEQ multiplex PCR; TCRdb lists only in-frame clones, some missing. The sample includes approximately 230,000 clones, around 84% of them seen just once. The sequenced material came from peripheral blood. These TCRs come from a man aged 25 to 40 with active or convalescent COVID-19. Each CDR3 is given with its conserved first and last residue. A D gene is named only where the DNA matches it firmly. The size field is filled for only some rows; it gives once, few, many or a size class.

d_call | j_call | v_call | clone_size | cdr3_nt | cdr3_aa
TRBD2 | TRBJ2-1 | TRBV5-4 | . | TGTGCCAGCAGCCTTAGCGGGAGCTCCTACAATGAGCAGTTCTTC | CASSLSGSSYNEQFF
. | TRBJ2-3 | TRBV29-1 | . | TGCAGCGTTGTTTACTCAGGCCTTGATACGCAGTATTTT | CSVVYSGLDTQYF
. | TRBJ2-7 | TRBV7-8 | . | TGTGCCAGCAGCTTAGGTCTCCTCGAGCAGTACTTC | CASSLGLLEQYF
. | TRBJ1-2 | TRBV5-5 | . | TGTGCCAGCAGCTTGCGGTTAGGGGTTGGCTACACCTTC | CASSLRLGVGYTF
. | TRBJ1-1 | TRBV28 | . | TGTGCCAGCAGTCGGGGTGGGACTGAAGCTTTCTTT | CASSRGGTEAFF
. | TRBJ2-6 | TRBV4-2 | . | TGTGCCAGCAGCCAAGATAAGGGAGGGACACTCCCTGGGGCCAACGTCCTGACTTTC | CASSQDKGGTLPGANVLTF
TRBD1 | TRBJ2-5 | TRBV18 | . | TGTGCCAGCTCACCCGACATAGGGGGCGCGGGAGAGACCCAGTACTTC | CASSPDIGGAGETQYF
TRBD1 | TRBJ2-1 | TRBV6-6 | . | TGTGCCACCACGACAGGGAGTGGTGAGCAGTTCTTC | CATTTGSGEQFF
TRBD1 | TRBJ2-2 | TRBV12-3/TRBV12-4 | . | TGTGCCAGCAGTATACAGGGGGACGGGGAGCTGTTTTTT | CASSIQGDGELFF
TRBD2 | TRBJ2-2 | TRBV3-1/TRBV3-2 | . | TGTGCCAGCAGCTTAGGACTAGGGTACACCGGGGAGCTGTTTTTT | CASSLGLGYTGELFF
. | TRBJ2-2 | TRBV28 | . | TGTGCCAGCAGTTCCCCCAGTGGCACCGGGGAGCTGTTTTTT | CASSSPSGTGELFF
TRBD2 | TRBJ2-7 | TRBV7-2 | . | TGTGCCAGCAGCCCCCAGGGACTAGCGGGGGGGATGAAGCAGTACTTC | CASSPQGLAGGMKQYF
. | TRBJ2-1 | TRBV20-1 | . | TGCAGTGCAGATATCCGAGATGAGCAGTTCTTC | CSADIRDEQFF
. | TRBJ2-1 | TRBV28 | . | TGTGCCAGCAGTTTTTCCGGGAGTCGCGACAATGAGCAGTTCTTC | CASSFSGSRDNEQFF
. | TRBJ2-5 | TRBV5-1 | . | TGCGCCAGCAGCTTGGCGACAGATCAAGAGACCCAGTACTTC | CASSLATDQETQYF
TRBD1 | TRBJ1-1 | TRBV5-1 | once | TGCGCCAGCAGCGTATGGACAGGGTCTAACGAAGCTTTCTTT | CASSVWTGSNEAFF
. | TRBJ2-7 | TRBV29-1 | . | TGCAGCGTCGAAGACTCGTCGGCCTACGAGCAGTACTTC | CSVEDSSAYEQYF
TRBD1 | TRBJ1-4 | TRBV28 | . | TGTGCCAGCAGTTCTATTGACAGGGCTCGCGAAAAACTGTTTTTT | CASSSIDRAREKLFF
TRBD1 | TRBJ1-2 | TRBV7-9 | . | TGTGCCAGCAGCTCCGAGACAGGGGGTAGGGATGGCTACACCTTC | CASSSETGGRDGYTF
. | TRBJ1-2 | TRBV4-1 | . | TGCGCCAGCAGCCAAGAGGGGCAGCTATTAGGTGGCTACACCTTC | CASSQEGQLLGGYTF
TRBD2 | TRBJ2-2 | TRBV5-1 | . | TGCGCCAGCAGCTTGGGACTAGCTTCCGGGGAGCTGTTTTTT | CASSLGLASGELFF
TRBD1 | TRBJ1-3 | TRBV7-9 | . | TGTGCCAGCAGCTCGGGACAGGAGAACCTTGGAAACACCATATATTTT | CASSSGQENLGNTIYF
. | TRBJ1-5 | TRBV19 | . | TGTGCCAGTAGCCACCGCGGAGGGCCCCAGCATTTT | CASSHRGGPQHF
TRBD2 | TRBJ2-1 | TRBV27 | . | TGTGCCAGCAGAATAGCGGGCCACCAGTTCTTC | CASRIAGHQFF
TRBD2 | TRBJ2-1 | TRBV7-9 | . | TGTGCCAGCAGAGTTAGCGGGGGTAACAATGAGCAGTTCTTC | CASRVSGGNNEQFF
TRBD2 | TRBJ2-6 | TRBV24-1 | . | TGTGCCACCAGTGATGGACTAGCGGGAGCTGGGGCCAACGTCCTGACTTTC | CATSDGLAGAGANVLTF
TRBD1 | TRBJ2-7 | TRBV7-8 | . | TGTGCCAGCAGCTTACTCGAGGGGGCTTACGAGCAGTACTTC | CASSLLEGAYEQYF
TRBD1 | TRBJ1-3 | TRBV5-1 | . | TGCGCCAGCAGTTTGGGACAGCTGGAAACAACCATATATTTT | CASSLGQLETTIYF
. | TRBJ2-7 | TRBV15 | . | TGTGCCACCAGCGATCGACTAGAGTCCTACGAGCAGTACTTC | CATSDRLESYEQYF
TRBD1 | TRBJ1-5 | TRBV29-1 | . | TGCAGCGTTGAAGATCCGGACAGGGTTAATCAGCCCCAGCATTTT | CSVEDPDRVNQPQHF
TRBD1 | TRBJ2-2 | TRBV5-6 | . | TGTGCCAGCAGCTTGGAGGGGGCAGCGAACACCGGGGAGCTGTTTTTT | CASSLEGAANTGELFF
. | TRBJ2-2 | TRBV2 | . | TGTGCCAGCAGTGAAATTCGGGGCACCGGGGAGCTGTTTTTT | CASSEIRGTGELFF
. | TRBJ2-1 | TRBV5-6 | . | TGTGCCAGCAGCTTTGACACCCGTTTAGAGCAGTTCTTC | CASSFDTRLEQFF
. | TRBJ1-4 | TRBV29-1 | . | TGCAGCGCCACCCTGGGCCCGGGAAGTCCTTCTAATGAAAAACTGTTTTTT | CSATLGPGSPSNEKLFF
TRBD2 | TRBJ2-1 | TRBV5-8 | once | TGTGCCAGCAGCTTTTTTAGCGGGGGAGGATACAATGAGCAGTTCTTC | CASSFFSGGGYNEQFF
. | TRBJ2-2 | TRBV11-3 | . | TGTGCCAGCAGCCTCGACTCCGGGGAGCTGTTTTTT | CASSLDSGELFF
TRBD1 | TRBJ1-5 | TRBV6-2/TRBV6-3 | . | TGTGCCAGCAGTTACCGGGACAGCCAAGGGTGGAGCAATCAGCCCCAGCATTTT | CASSYRDSQGWSNQPQHF
. | TRBJ2-7 | TRBV7-8 | few | TGTGCCAGCAGCTTGAGCGCCTACGAGCAGTACTTC | CASSLSAYEQYF
TRBD2 | TRBJ2-1 | TRBV7-2 | few | TGTGCCAGCAGCCCCCGCCGCGGGGGAGGGGATGAGCAGTTCTTC | CASSPRRGGGDEQFF
. | TRBJ2-2 | TRBV7-2 | few | TGTGCCAGCAGCTTTAGCCTAGCTTGGACCGGGGAGCTGTTTTTT | CASSFSLAWTGELFF
TRBD1 | TRBJ1-5 | TRBV6-5 | . | TGTGCCAGCAGTACCCGAGACAGGGCTTCTCAGCCCCAGCATTTT | CASSTRDRASQPQHF
. | TRBJ2-7 | TRBV9 | . | TGTGCCAGCAGCGTAGATGGGGGGGCCTTCTACGAGCAGTACTTC | CASSVDGGAFYEQYF
TRBD1 | TRBJ1-2 | TRBV5-1 | . | TGCGCCAGCAGCTTTGGGGCAGGGGGCAATTCTCGTGGCTACACCTTC | CASSFGAGGNSRGYTF
TRBD2 | TRBJ2-2 | TRBV6-2/TRBV6-3 | once | TGTGCCAGCAGTTTCGGGGACTACTCGAACACCGGGGAGCTGTTTTTT | CASSFGDYSNTGELFF
TRBD1 | TRBJ2-1 | TRBV19 | . | TGTGCCAGTAGTGCCCGGACAGGGGGTGGCAATGAGCAGTTCTTC | CASSARTGGGNEQFF
. | TRBJ2-7 | TRBV28 | . | TGTGCCAGCAGTTTTCGAAGAGCCGAGCAGTACTTC | CASSFRRAEQYF
. | TRBJ2-3 | TRBV9 | . | TGTGCCAGCAGCGCCTCCGGGACTCAATATACGCAGTATTTT | CASSASGTQYTQYF
TRBD1 | TRBJ2-2 | TRBV6-2/TRBV6-3 | . | TGTGCCAGCAGTTACCGGATAGGGACAGGGGGCTTCGGGGAGCTGTTTTTT | CASSYRIGTGGFGELFF